These T cell receptor beta chains were read from a single sample in a study of shared clonotypes between healthy human individuals. The data were produced by immunoSEQ multiplex PCR, yet TCRdb's version contains in-frame clones alone and is incomplete. The data hold approximately 1,000,000 clones, with around 78% observed a single time. The sample was memory CD4+ T cells from PBMCs. The receptors were gathered from a man younger than 35 in good health. Some clones in this sample may be carry-over from other donors' samples. The CDR3 runs from the conserved cysteine through the conserved F or W. Each record gives: clone size, D gene, J gene, V gene, CDR3 DNA, CDR3 protein. The D gene is left open where the match is weak. Clone size, where shown, is once, few, many, or a class for clones that have expanded.

abundance: few; d_gene: TRBD1; j_gene: TRBJ2-7; v_gene: TRBV25-1; CDR3nt: TGTGCCAGCAGTGAATTAAATCGGGACAGGGGACTCTACGAGCAGTACTTC; CDR3aa: CASSELNRDRGLYEQYF
abundance: .; d_gene: TRBD1; j_gene: TRBJ1-5; v_gene: TRBV27; CDR3nt: TGTGCCAGCAGTCCTATAGGACAGGGAGTTCAGCCCCAGCATTTT; CDR3aa: CASSPIGQGVQPQHF
abundance: .; d_gene: TRBD1; j_gene: TRBJ1-1; v_gene: TRBV7-9; CDR3nt: TGTGCCAGCAGCCCGGACAGGGCGAACACTGAAGCTTTCTTT; CDR3aa: CASSPDRANTEAFF
abundance: .; d_gene: .; j_gene: TRBJ2-7; v_gene: TRBV7-2; CDR3nt: TGTGCCAGCAGCTTAGCGGACACGATTACCTACGAGCAGTACTTC; CDR3aa: CASSLADTITYEQYF
abundance: .; d_gene: .; j_gene: TRBJ2-3; v_gene: TRBV27; CDR3nt: TGTGCCAGCAGTCGCCGAAGTCAAAGGGGCACAGATACGCAGTATTTT; CDR3aa: CASSRRSQRGTDTQYF
abundance: .; d_gene: .; j_gene: TRBJ2-7; v_gene: TRBV9; CDR3nt: TGTGCCAGCAGCCCGAGACGGCGGGACAACGAGCAGTACTTC; CDR3aa: CASSPRRRDNEQYF
abundance: few; d_gene: TRBD2; j_gene: TRBJ2-2; v_gene: TRBV9; CDR3nt: TGTGCCAGCAGCCCCGGCCCTCTTCGAGCGGGAGATACCGGGGAGCTGTTTTTT; CDR3aa: CASSPGPLRAGDTGELFF
abundance: .; d_gene: .; j_gene: TRBJ2-2; v_gene: TRBV2; CDR3nt: TGTGCCAGCAGTTACCGGAACACCGGGGAGCTGTTTTTT; CDR3aa: CASSYRNTGELFF
abundance: few; d_gene: .; j_gene: TRBJ2-7; v_gene: TRBV25-1; CDR3nt: TGTGCCAGTGTAGGGGCCTACGAGCAGTACTTC; CDR3aa: CASVGAYEQYF
abundance: .; d_gene: .; j_gene: TRBJ2-7; v_gene: TRBV18; CDR3nt: TGTGCCAGCTCACCGGGGGGGCAGGGCCGCGAGCAGTACTTC; CDR3aa: CASSPGGQGREQYF
abundance: .; d_gene: .; j_gene: TRBJ2-2; v_gene: TRBV5-1; CDR3nt: TGCGCCAGCAGCTTGGTTTCCAGCGTGAACACCGGGGAGCTGTTTTTT; CDR3aa: CASSLVSSVNTGELFF
abundance: .; d_gene: .; j_gene: TRBJ2-1; v_gene: TRBV5-1; CDR3nt: TGCGCCAGCAGCTCTACCCTCCTAGTGGGCAATGAGCAGTTCTTC; CDR3aa: CASSSTLLVGNEQFF
abundance: few; d_gene: TRBD2; j_gene: TRBJ2-7; v_gene: TRBV10-1; CDR3nt: TGCGCCAGCAGTGAGGGCAGCGGGGGTGCCTACGAGCAGTACTTC; CDR3aa: CASSEGSGGAYEQYF
abundance: few; d_gene: .; j_gene: TRBJ2-7; v_gene: TRBV2; CDR3nt: TGTGCCAGCAAAAGGGAGTACAGGGGACTGGGGGAGCAGTACTTC; CDR3aa: CASKREYRGLGEQYF
abundance: once; d_gene: TRBD1; j_gene: TRBJ2-3; v_gene: TRBV30; CDR3nt: TGTGCCCGAGGAGGGACAGGGTCAGATACGCAGTATTTT; CDR3aa: CARGGTGSDTQYF
abundance: .; d_gene: .; j_gene: TRBJ2-7; v_gene: TRBV7-3; CDR3nt: TGTGCCAGCAGCTTACAAGGGGCTAGCGTCTACGAGCAGTACTTC; CDR3aa: CASSLQGASVYEQYF
abundance: .; d_gene: .; j_gene: TRBJ1-4; v_gene: TRBV6-4; CDR3nt: TGTGCCAGCAGTCCGACGGACCGGCCATCGGGTGAAAAACTGTTTTTT; CDR3aa: CASSPTDRPSGEKLFF